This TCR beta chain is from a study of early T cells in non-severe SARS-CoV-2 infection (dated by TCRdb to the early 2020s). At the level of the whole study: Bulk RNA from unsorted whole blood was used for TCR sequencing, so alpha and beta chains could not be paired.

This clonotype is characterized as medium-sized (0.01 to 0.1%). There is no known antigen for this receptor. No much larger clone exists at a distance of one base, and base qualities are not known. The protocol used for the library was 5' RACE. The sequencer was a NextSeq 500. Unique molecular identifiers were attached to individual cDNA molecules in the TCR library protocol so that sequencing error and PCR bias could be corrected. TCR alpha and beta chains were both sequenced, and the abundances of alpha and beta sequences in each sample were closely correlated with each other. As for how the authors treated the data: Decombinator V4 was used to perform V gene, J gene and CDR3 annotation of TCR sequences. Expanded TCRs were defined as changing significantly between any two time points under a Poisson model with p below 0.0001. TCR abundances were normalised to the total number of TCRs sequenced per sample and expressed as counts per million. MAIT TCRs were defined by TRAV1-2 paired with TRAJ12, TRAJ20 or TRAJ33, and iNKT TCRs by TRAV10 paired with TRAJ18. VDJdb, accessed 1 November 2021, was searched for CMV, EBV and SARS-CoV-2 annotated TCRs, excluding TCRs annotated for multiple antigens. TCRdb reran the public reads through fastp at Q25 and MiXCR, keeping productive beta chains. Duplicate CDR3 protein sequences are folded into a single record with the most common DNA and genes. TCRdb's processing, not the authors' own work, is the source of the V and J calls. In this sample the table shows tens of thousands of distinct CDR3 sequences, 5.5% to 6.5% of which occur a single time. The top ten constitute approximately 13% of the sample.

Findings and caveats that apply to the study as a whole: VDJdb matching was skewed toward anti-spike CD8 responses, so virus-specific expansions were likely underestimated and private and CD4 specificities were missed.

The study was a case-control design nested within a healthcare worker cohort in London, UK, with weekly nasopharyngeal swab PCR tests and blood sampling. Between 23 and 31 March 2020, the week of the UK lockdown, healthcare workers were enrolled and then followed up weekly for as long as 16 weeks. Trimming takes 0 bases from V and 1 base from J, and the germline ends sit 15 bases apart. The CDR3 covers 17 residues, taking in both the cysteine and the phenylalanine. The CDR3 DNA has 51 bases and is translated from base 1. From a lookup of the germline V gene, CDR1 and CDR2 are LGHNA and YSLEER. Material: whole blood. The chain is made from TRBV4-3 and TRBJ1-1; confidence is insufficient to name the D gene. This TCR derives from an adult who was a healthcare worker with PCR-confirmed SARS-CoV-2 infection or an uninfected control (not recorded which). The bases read TGCGCCAGCAGCCAAGAATGGTCCCCAGAGAAGAACACTGAAGCTTTCTTT. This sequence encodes CASSQEWSPEKNTEAFF.